What follows are 32 T cell receptor beta chains derived from one specimen sequenced in a study of blood T cell repertoires in COVID-19. Libraries were prepared by immunoSEQ multiplex PCR; TCRdb keeps only in-frame clonotypes and omits some of them. This table holds over 25,000 clones, over 80% found once. Sample: peripheral blood. These TCRs come from a human donor with active COVID-19. The donor label of this sample is uncertain.

This clone has a handful of counts. V usage is TRBV7-9 and J usage is TRBJ1-5; TRBD1 is a possible D gene (5 bases). CDR3 length: 17 residues. The germline V gene has CDR1 SEHNR and CDR2 FQNEAQ (reference sequence). Trimming stripped 4 bases from V and 9 bases from J, with 25 bases between. CDR3 nucleotide sequence: TGTGCCAGCAGCTCCCATGACCTCGACGGCGGGGGATCGCCCCAGCATTTT. Protein sequence: CASSSHDLDGGGSPQHF. The whole variable domain, remainder taken from reference TRBV7-9 and TRBJ1-5, is DTGVSQNPRHKITKRGQNVTFRCDPISEHNRLYWYRQTLGQGPEFLTYFQNEAQLEKSRLLSDRFSAERPKGSFSTLEIQRTEQGDSAMYLCASSSHDLDGGGSPQHFGDGTRLSIL.

This chain connects TRBV11-2 to TRBJ2-5; D ambiguous. CDR3 size: 14 residues. V was cut by 3 bases and J by 1 base, with 9 bases left in between. Per the germline V gene, CDR1 is SGHAT and CDR2 is FQNNGV. CDR3 region: CASSFGTGQETQYF. CDR3 sequence (DNA): TGTGCCAGCAGCTTCGGTACGGGCCAAGAGACCCAGTACTTC.

V gene TRBV6-5 combines with J gene TRBJ2-7; 8 positions match TRBD1. Germline V gene sequence: CDR1 MNHEY, CDR2 SVGAGI. The length of the CDR3 is 14 residues. The V and J ends lost 4 bases and 6 bases, in that order; junction bases with no gene match: 8. CDR3 loop: CASSSDRGAREQYF. The CDR3 nucleotides read TGTGCCAGCAGTTCCGACAGGGGAGCGCGCGAGCAGTACTTC.

This sequence joins TRBV11-1 and TRBJ2-3; 7 nucleotides line up with TRBD1. Germline V CDR1 and CDR2: SGHAT, FQDESV (reference sequence). The V segment lost 0 bases and the J segment 3 bases; nucleotides outside the gene matches: 3. This CDR3 contains 15 residues. DNA of the CDR3: TGTGCCAGCAGCTTAGCACAGGGGCAGACAGATACGCAGTATTTT. It encodes CASSLAQGQTDTQYF.

The CDR3 loop reads CSVETGQGMYGYTF. For the CDR3, the DNA is TGCAGCGTTGAAACGGGACAGGGGATGTATGGCTACACCTTC. The chain combines TRBV29-1 with TRBJ1-2; 10 bases fit TRBD1. This CDR3 is built from 14 residues. Germline V gene sequence: CDR1 SQVTM, CDR2 ANQGSEA. J lost 5 bases, V lost 2 bases, and 5 bases had no gene match.

This clone has a single count. This chain joins TRBV7-6 and TRBJ2-3; TRBD2 agrees at 13 bases. The V gene's germline CDR1 is SGHVS and CDR2 FNYEAQ. The CDR3 covers 15 residues. The trim removed 4 bases at V and 5 bases at J, leaving 3 bases unmatched. Here the CDR3 reads CASSSRTSGGDTQYF. As DNA, the CDR3 is TGTGCCAGCAGCTCCCGGACTAGCGGGGGAGATACGCAGTATTTT. Full variable domain (missing parts from reference TRBV7-6 and TRBJ2-3): GAGVSQSPRYKVTKRGQDVALRCDPISGHVSLYWYRQALGQGPEFLTYFNYEAQQDKSGLPNDRFSAERPEGSISTLTIQRTEQRDSAMYRCASSSRTSGGDTQYFGPGTRLTVL.

The chain links TRBV11-3 to TRBJ1-6, with 8 bases that match TRBD1. J lost 0 bases, V lost 6 bases, and 7 bases had no gene match. There are 17 residues in the CDR3. Germline V gives CDR1 SGHNT, CDR2 YENEEA. In nucleotides, the CDR3 is TGTGCCAGCAGTCTATTCGGACAGGGCTCCTATAATTCACCCCTCCACTTT. Translation gives CASSLFGQGSYNSPLHF.

The rearrangement links TRBV6-1 to TRBJ2-7; 8 positions agree with TRBD2. The V gene end was trimmed by 0 bases and the J gene end by 3 bases; junction bases not matched to a gene: 16. The germline gives CDR1 MNHNS, CDR2 SASEGT. The CDR3 spans 19 residues. The CDR3 nucleotides are TGTGCCAGCAGTGAAGCGGCTCCTTACAACCGGGGGGGTAGCTACGAGCAGTACTTC. As protein: CASSEAAPYNRGGSYEQYF.

V is TRBV6-5 and J is TRBJ1-2; 8 bases are shared with TRBD1. From germline, CDR1 is MNHEY and CDR2 SVGAGI. The length of the CDR3 is 15 residues. Unmatched junction bases numbered 8, after V lost 6 bases and J lost 2 bases. The CDR3 here is CASRRGQGLNYGYTF. The CDR3, as DNA: TGTGCCAGCAGGCGCGGACAGGGTCTAAACTATGGCTACACCTTC.

The CDR3 nucleotides are TGTGCCAGCAGTGAAGCGAGGGTCGCAGATACGCAGTATTTT. Amino acid sequence: CASSEARVADTQYF. The chain carries TRBV6-1 and TRBJ2-3; possible D gene TRBD2, 5 bases. This CDR3 has 14 residues. Germline V gene data show CDR1 as MNHNS and CDR2 as SASEGT. Trimming took off 0 bases at V and 4 bases at J, with 8 bases between the two ends.

The chain employs TRBV6-4 and TRBJ1-4; 9 nucleotides match TRBD1. Trimming took 6 bases from V and 4 from J; bases not matched to a gene: 3. The V gene's germline CDR1 is MRHNA and CDR2 SNTAGT. The CDR3 covers 14 residues. The CDR3 sequence is CASSPTGGNEKLFF. CDR3 nucleotides: TGTGCCAGCAGCCCGACAGGGGGTAATGAAAAACTGTTTTTT.

This chain uses TRBV10-3 with TRBJ2-3; 11 nucleotides agree with TRBD2. Germline assignment: CDR1 ENHRY and CDR2 SYGVKD. V shed 3 bases and J 1 base; nucleotides not matched to a gene: 9. CDR3 length equals 18 residues. CDR3 nucleotide sequence: TGTGCCATCAGTGAATCTGAACTAGCGGGAGCCGGCACAGATACGCAGTATTTT. Protein sequence: CAISESELAGAGTDTQYF.

The rearrangement links TRBV27 to TRBJ2-7; 7 bases are shared with TRBD1. The V gene end was trimmed by 6 bases and the J gene end by 0 bases; junction bases not matched to a gene: 8. The CDR3 has 15 residues. CDR1 is MNHEY and CDR2 is SMNVEV in the germline V gene (reference sequence). For the CDR3, the DNA is TGTGCCAGCAGCATTATGACAGGGAGCTCCTACGAGCAGTACTTC. Translated, it gives CASSIMTGSSYEQYF.

The chain combines TRBV9 with TRBJ2-7; 9 bases agree with TRBD2. The junction had 5 bases not matched to a gene; V was cut back by 0 bases and J by 7 bases. Germline CDR1 and CDR2: SGDLS and YYNGEE. The CDR3 loop spans 14 amino acids. CDR3 in amino acids: CASSVGVLAGEQYF. The CDR3 DNA is TGTGCCAGCAGCGTAGGGGTGCTAGCGGGGGAGCAGTACTTC.

This chain uses TRBV7-4 with TRBJ2-1; 9 bases line up with TRBD1. Germline CDR1 is SGHVT and CDR2 is SQSDAQ. The trim removed 5 bases at V and 8 bases at J, leaving 13 bases unmatched. The CDR3 is made up of 16 amino acids. The CDR3 DNA is TGTGCCAGCAGCCCCCGGGCGGGACAGGGAGGCGATGAGCAGTTCTTC. Translated, it gives CASSPRAGQGGDEQFF.

A few counts support this clone. The chain carries TRBV9 and TRBJ2-1; 10 bases line up with TRBD2. CDR1 is SGDLS, CDR2 YYNGEE, per germline. The CDR3 covers 16 residues. V shed 3 bases, J shed 7 bases, and the junction held 10 bases outside the gene matches. CDR3 protein: CASSGKSGRAGNEQFF. CDR3 DNA: TGTGCCAGCAGCGGGAAAAGCGGGAGGGCCGGGAATGAGCAGTTCTTC.

The genes are TRBV7-8 and TRBJ1-5; D gene ambiguous. V lost 1 base and J 4 bases, leaving 8 bases between the germline ends. The CDR3 loop spans 14 amino acids. Per germline, CDR1 SGHVS and CDR2 FQNEAQ. The CDR3 loop is CASSLGGLNQPQHF. The CDR3 DNA is TGTGCCAGCAGCTTAGGCGGACTTAATCAGCCCCAGCATTTT.

The chain links TRBV29-1 to TRBJ2-3, with 13 positions matching TRBD2. Germline CDR1 is SQVTM and CDR2 is ANQGSEA. Trimming cost V 7 bases and J 3 bases; bases outside gene matches: 10. This CDR3 region has 16 residues. The CDR3 DNA reads TGCAGCGGGGGGACTAGCGGGATATCAAAAACAGATACGCAGTATTTT. Protein: CSGGTSGISKTDTQYF.

This chain connects TRBV30 to TRBJ2-7, with TRBD2 matching over 10 bases. Per germline, CDR1 GTSNPN and CDR2 SVGIG (reference sequence). There are 14 residues in the CDR3. Trimming at V came to 1 base and at J to 2 bases, leaving 2 bases not matched to a gene. The CDR3 here is CAWSGSGRAYEQYF. Written as DNA, the CDR3 is TGTGCCTGGAGTGGGAGCGGGAGGGCCTACGAGCAGTACTTC.

The CDR3: CASSHLDRVEQFF. CDR3 nucleotides: TGCGCCAGCAGCCACCTGGACAGAGTCGAGCAGTTCTTC. This chain uses TRBV4-3 with TRBJ2-1; TRBD1 might be the D (6 bases). The germline V gene encodes CDR1 LGHNA and CDR2 YSLEER. V was clipped by 3 bases and J by 10 bases, with 13 bases between them. The CDR3 loop spans 13 amino acids.

The chain combines TRBV7-9 with TRBJ1-5; D perhaps matches TRBD1 (6 bases). Deletions cut 5 bases from V and 0 bases from J, with 20 bases between. From germline, CDR1 is SEHNR and CDR2 FQNEAQ (reference sequence). This CDR3 has 18 amino acids. The CDR3 DNA sequence: TGTGCCAGCAGCATGGTCGGACAGCCTGGTTATAGCAATCAGCCCCAGCATTTT. Protein sequence: CASSMVGQPGYSNQPQHF.

V gene TRBV5-1 combines with J gene TRBJ1-2, with TRBD1 matching 9 bases. The CDR3 length is 14 residues. Germline V CDR1 and CDR2: SGHRS, YFSETQ. With V trimmed by 0 bases and J by 7 bases, 4 bases remained unmatched. The CDR3 DNA follows: TGCGCCAGCAGCTTGGGACAGGGGGATCCTGGCTACACCTTC. The encoded protein is CASSLGQGDPGYTF.

V and J are TRBV7-2 and TRBJ1-2, with D uncertain. CDR1 is SGHTA and CDR2 is FQGNSA in the germline V gene. V was pared by 5 bases and J by 8 bases, with 9 bases between. CDR3 length: 11 residues. In DNA form, the CDR3 reads TGTGCCAGCAGCACGGACTCAGGCTACACCTTC. Its translation is CASSTDSGYTF.

This rearrangement joins TRBV30 to TRBJ2-3; possibly TRBD1 for D (7 bases). Trimming removed 3 bases at V and 5 bases at J, with 24 bases between. The V gene's germline CDR1 is GTSNPN and CDR2 SVGIG (reference sequence). The CDR3 totals 17 residues. The CDR3, as DNA: TGTGCCTGGAGCAACTACCCTGGGACAGTTAGCGGAGATACGCAGTATTTT. As protein: CAWSNYPGTVSGDTQYF.

V and J are TRBV3-1 (or the pseudogene TRBV3-2) and TRBJ2-7; the match to TRBD2 covers 9 bases. The V gene end was trimmed by 4 bases and the J gene end by 4 bases; junction bases not matched to a gene: 8. The CDR3 covers 15 residues. Per germline, CDR1 LGHDT and CDR2 YNNKEL (reference sequence). The CDR3 is CASSLAAGGRYEQYF. The DNA for the CDR3 is TGTGCCAGCAGCCTAGCAGCGGGAGGCCGATACGAGCAGTACTTC.

J is TRBJ2-7 and V is TRBV11-2, with 7 bases fitting TRBD2. With 1 base clipped from V and 0 bases from J, the junction kept 6 bases outside the gene matches. This CDR3 region has 16 residues. Germline CDR1 reads SGHAT; CDR2 reads FQNNGV. For the CDR3, the DNA is TGTGCCAGCAGCTTAGGGTCTAGCGGTATCTCCTACGAGCAGTACTTC. It specifies CASSLGSSGISYEQYF.

This chain uses TRBV10-2 with TRBJ2-1; D not certain. This CDR3 comprises 13 residues. CDR1 and CDR2 (germline): WSHSY, SAAADI. The V gene lost 4 bases and the J gene lost 8 bases, with 12 bases spanning the gap. DNA for the CDR3: TGCGCCAGCAGTGTAGTGGTTTCCTATGAGCAGTTCTTC. Translating gives CASSVVVSYEQFF.

This clone was detected once. This chain joins TRBV27 and TRBJ2-3; the match to TRBD2 covers 9 bases. V shed 6 bases, J shed 6 bases, and the junction held 10 bases outside the gene matches. Germline V CDR1 and CDR2: MNHEY, SMNVEV (reference sequence). There are 15 residues in the CDR3. CDR3 region: CASSEAGGPVDTQYF. The CDR3 region has the DNA TGTGCCAGCAGCGAGGCGGGGGGGCCGGTGGATACGCAGTATTTT.

The chain links TRBV30 to TRBJ1-2, with a possible D match to TRBD1 (6 bases). V was cut by 2 bases and J by 7 bases, with 14 bases left in between. The CDR3 extends over 13 amino acids. CDR1 GTSNPN and CDR2 SVGIG come from the germline V gene (reference sequence). In nucleotides, the CDR3 is TGTGCCTGGAGTAGGGACATGGGTATTGGCTACACCTTC. Its protein product is CAWSRDMGIGYTF.

V is TRBV5-1 and J is TRBJ2-5; D is possibly TRBD2 (5 bases). The V end was cut by 4 bases, the J end by 4 bases, with 14 bases between. This CDR3 has 14 amino acids. CDR1 is SGHRS and CDR2 is YFSETQ in the germline V gene. This CDR3 reads CASSKRTLGETQYF. DNA for the CDR3: TGCGCCAGCAGCAAGAGGACTTTGGGAGAGACCCAGTACTTC.

This chain joins TRBV10-2 and TRBJ2-7, with D possibly matching TRBD1 (6 bases). From germline, CDR1 is WSHSY and CDR2 SAAADI. V lost 6 bases and J lost 2, with 8 bases in between. This CDR3 has 12 residues. The CDR3 region has the DNA TGCGCCAGCAGGCAGGGGCCCTACGAGCAGTACTTC. Its translation: CASRQGPYEQYF.

The V call is TRBV4-2, the J call TRBJ2-7, with D possibly TRBD1 on 6 matching bases. The length of the CDR3 is 14 residues. Trimming removed 0 bases from V and 4 bases from J, with 10 bases in between. The germline CDR1 and CDR2 sequences are LGHNA and YNFKEQ. The CDR3 DNA reads TGTGCCAGCAGCCAAGATCTCGGACAGTACGAGCAGTACTTC. Translating gives CASSQDLGQYEQYF.